A selection of T cell receptor beta chains follows, all from one sample in a study of blood T cell repertoires in COVID-19. Libraries were prepared by immunoSEQ multiplex PCR; TCRdb keeps only in-frame clonotypes and omits some of them. The profile shows some 100,000 clones, more than 80% of them singletons. Sample: peripheral blood. Receptors were obtained from a human donor in a cohort sampled during active COVID-19. Both conserved end residues are trimmed from each CDR3. The D gene is left open where the match is weak.

v_call: TRBV5-1; d_call: TRBD1; j_call: TRBJ1-2; cdr3_aa: ASSLGQGVYGYT
v_call: TRBV3-1/TRBV3-2; d_call: TRBD2; j_call: TRBJ2-1; cdr3_aa: ASRFGTSGANEQF
v_call: TRBV7-2; d_call: TRBD1; j_call: TRBJ2-1; cdr3_aa: ASSLQTGLTYYNEQF
v_call: TRBV19; d_call: -; j_call: TRBJ1-6; cdr3_aa: ASSIPGLSPLH
v_call: TRBV27; d_call: -; j_call: TRBJ2-1; cdr3_aa: ASSLREYGGNEQF
v_call: TRBV11-2; d_call: -; j_call: TRBJ1-2; cdr3_aa: ASSPRTGGHGYT
v_call: TRBV4-1; d_call: -; j_call: TRBJ2-4; cdr3_aa: ASSPVLTGGKNIQY
v_call: TRBV11-2; d_call: -; j_call: TRBJ2-3; cdr3_aa: ASSSRGHDTDTQY
v_call: TRBV2; d_call: -; j_call: TRBJ2-7; cdr3_aa: ASRRRVSTYEQY
v_call: TRBV20-1; d_call: TRBD1; j_call: TRBJ2-7; cdr3_aa: SADRGREQY
v_call: TRBV18; d_call: TRBD1; j_call: TRBJ1-1; cdr3_aa: ASSPLTGVGTEAF
v_call: TRBV4-1; d_call: TRBD1; j_call: TRBJ1-6; cdr3_aa: ASSQPPSGQGLWSPLH
v_call: TRBV6-1; d_call: -; j_call: TRBJ1-5; cdr3_aa: ASSEWGGQPQH
v_call: TRBV6-6; d_call: -; j_call: TRBJ1-4; cdr3_aa: ASRLTATNEKLF
v_call: TRBV23-1; d_call: TRBD1; j_call: TRBJ2-5; cdr3_aa: ASSQSPRDRVPHRYHPQQETQY
v_call: TRBV3-1/TRBV3-2; d_call: TRBD1; j_call: TRBJ1-2; cdr3_aa: ASSLRPGQRTTAGYT
v_call: TRBV2; d_call: TRBD1; j_call: TRBJ1-5; cdr3_aa: ASSDRGRNQPQH
v_call: TRBV11-2; d_call: -; j_call: TRBJ1-2; cdr3_aa: ASSPITGTYGYT
v_call: TRBV7-9; d_call: -; j_call: TRBJ1-2; cdr3_aa: ASSLNRGGTHGYT
v_call: TRBV28; d_call: -; j_call: TRBJ1-2; cdr3_aa: ASSNEEDGAGGYT
v_call: TRBV11-2; d_call: -; j_call: TRBJ1-6; cdr3_aa: ASSLSGGRSPLH
v_call: TRBV28; d_call: TRBD1; j_call: TRBJ1-1; cdr3_aa: ASSPGQGEAF
v_call: TRBV7-3; d_call: TRBD1; j_call: TRBJ2-2; cdr3_aa: ASSLLSRGQTGELF